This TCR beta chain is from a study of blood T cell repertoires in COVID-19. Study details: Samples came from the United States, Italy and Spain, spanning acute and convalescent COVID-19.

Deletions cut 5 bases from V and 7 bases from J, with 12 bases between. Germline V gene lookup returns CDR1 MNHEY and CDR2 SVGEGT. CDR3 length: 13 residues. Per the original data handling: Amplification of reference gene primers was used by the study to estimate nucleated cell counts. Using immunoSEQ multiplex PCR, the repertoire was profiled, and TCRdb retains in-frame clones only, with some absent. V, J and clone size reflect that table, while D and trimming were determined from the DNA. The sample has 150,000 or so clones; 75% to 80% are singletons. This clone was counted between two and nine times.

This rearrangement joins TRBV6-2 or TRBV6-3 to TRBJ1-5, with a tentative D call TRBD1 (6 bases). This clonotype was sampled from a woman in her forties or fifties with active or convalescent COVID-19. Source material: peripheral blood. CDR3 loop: CASSPGARQPQHF. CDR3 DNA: TGTGCCAGCAGTCCAGGGGCACGGCAGCCCCAGCATTTT.